This entry describes one T cell receptor (beta chain). The antigen is not known. This sample is part of a study of T cell responses to AZD1222 COVID-19 vaccine. Looking at the study overall: Second doses at about 4 or about 12 weeks were pooled.

General study findings and limits: Mostly white British, mostly female donors; authors suggested clonal diversity may be underestimated.

The protocol was immunoSEQ multiplex PCR, while the TCRdb copy is restricted to in-frame clones and leaves out a portion. Among around 110,000 clones listed, about four fifths were seen once. Germline CDR1 is KGHDR and CDR2 is SFDVKD. The CDR3 is 13 residues long. V lost 6 bases, J lost 4 bases, and 0 bases stayed unmatched. The sequence was obtained from an adult in good health. The sample consisted of peripheral blood, taken on day 0 of AZD1222 vaccination. The rearrangement links TRBV24-1 to TRBJ2-2, with 8 positions matching TRBD2. CDR3 sequence: CATSTSGTGELFF. Written as DNA, the CDR3 is TGTGCCACCAGTACTAGCGGCACCGGGGAGCTGTTTTTT.